This T cell receptor (beta chain) originates from a study of blood T cell repertoires in COVID-19. V lost 6 bases, J lost 7 bases, and 16 bases lay in between. The CDR3 totals 14 residues. CDR1 LNHDA and CDR2 SQIVND come from the germline V gene (reference sequence). This table comes from immunoSEQ multiplex PCR, and its TCRdb copy is limited to in-frame clones, with some not included. The table has approximately 440,000 clones, 90% seen once. The chain is built from TRBV19 and TRBJ1-5; the D gene is possibly TRBD1 (6 bases). The sequenced sample consisted of PBMCs or T cells enriched from blood (not recorded which). This clonotype was obtained from a man younger than 35 who had recovered from COVID-19. CDR3 amino acids: CASRQQGRWQPQHF. CDR3 sequence (DNA): TGTGCCAGTAGACAACAGGGAAGATGGCAGCCCCAGCATTTT.